These 32 T cell receptor beta chains came from one sample sequenced in a study of T cell responses to AZD1222 COVID-19 vaccine. Generated by immunoSEQ multiplex PCR, the TCRdb table keeps only in-frame clones and is missing some. In the table there are about 100,000 clones, approximately 87% of which are singletons. This specimen consisted of peripheral blood, obtained on day 0 of MenACWY control vaccination. The receptors come from an adult in good health.

The chain joins TRBV3-1 (or the pseudogene TRBV3-2) to TRBJ2-4, with no clear D. The ends were cut back, 1 base at V and 12 bases at J, with 7 bases in the middle. The CDR3 runs to 11 residues. The V gene's germline CDR1 is LGHDT and CDR2 YNNKEL (reference sequence). CDR3 in DNA: TGTGCCAGCAGCCAAGGGCAAAGTCAGTACTTC. This sequence encodes CASSQGQSQYF.

The gene calls are TRBV9 and TRBJ2-5, with TRBD2 matching over 12 bases. The CDR3 loop spans 16 amino acids. V shed 3 bases and J 4 bases; nucleotides not matched to a gene: 7. CDR1 and CDR2 from the germline V gene are SGDLS and YYNGEE. The CDR3: CASSAVTSGGPETQYF. In DNA form, the CDR3 reads TGTGCCAGCAGCGCGGTTACTAGCGGGGGGCCAGAGACCCAGTACTTC.

The V gene is TRBV21-1, the J gene TRBJ1-2; the table calls TRBD1, which could not be checked here. TRBV21-1 is an annotated pseudogene. The CDR3 has 17 amino acids. The DNA of the CDR3 is TGTGCCAGCAGCAAAGGGCCCGCAATCCATCACCCGTATGGCTACACCTTC. This translates into CASSKGPAIHHPYGYTF.

The rearrangement uses TRBV7-8 and TRBJ2-5; 7 bases are a match to TRBD1. Trimming took 5 bases from V and 1 from J; bases not matched to a gene: 10. The V gene's germline CDR1 is SGHVS and CDR2 FQNEAQ. This CDR3 has 16 residues. CDR3 coding DNA: TGTGCCAGCAGCCTCCTGGGCTCAGGGGGCCAAGAGACCCAGTACTTC. Residues: CASSLLGSGGQETQYF.

The gene calls are TRBV28 and TRBJ1-2; no firm D call. CDR1 and CDR2 (germline): MDHEN, SYDVKM. The ends were cut back, 6 bases at V and 0 bases at J, with 8 bases in the middle. This CDR3 comprises 13 residues. CDR3 nucleotide sequence: TGTGCCAGCAGGGGGTTGGCTAACTATGGCTACACCTTC. Its translation: CASRGLANYGYTF.

The gene calls are TRBV6-4 and TRBJ2-3, with 10 bases matching TRBD2. Germline V CDR1 and CDR2: MRHNA, SNTAGT. With 4 bases clipped from V and 0 bases from J, the junction kept 1 base outside the gene matches. The CDR3 is made up of 15 amino acids. CDR3 nucleotide sequence: TGTGCCAGCAGTGCTAGCGGGGGTAGCACAGATACGCAGTATTTT. It translates to CASSASGGSTDTQYF.

The V gene is TRBV28, the J gene TRBJ2-1, with 11 positions matching TRBD1. The CDR3 is 15 amino acids. Germline V CDR1 and CDR2: MDHEN, SYDVKM. The V segment lost 0 bases and the J segment 12 bases; nucleotides outside the gene matches: 7. CDR3 in amino acids: CASSLWGQGGNRQFF. Written as DNA, the CDR3 is TGTGCCAGCAGTTTATGGGGACAGGGGGGCAATAGGCAGTTCTTC.

The V call is TRBV20-1, the J call TRBJ2-5, with TRBD1 as a possible D gene (5 bases). This CDR3 has 11 amino acids. Germline V gives CDR1 DFQATT, CDR2 SNEGSKA (reference sequence). Trimming stripped 6 bases from V and 1 base from J, with 6 bases between. The CDR3 region has the DNA TGCAGTGCCGACAGCCAAGAGACCCAGTACTTC. Translation: CSADSQETQYF.

The chain employs TRBV3-1 (or the pseudogene TRBV3-2) and TRBJ1-2; 9 nucleotides match TRBD1. This CDR3 is 15 amino acids long. Unmatched junction bases numbered 10, after V lost 4 bases and J lost 7 bases. Per the germline V gene, CDR1 is LGHDT and CDR2 is YNNKEL (reference sequence). The CDR3, as DNA: TGTGCCAGCAGCCTCCCGGGACAGGGAGGTGGTGGCTACACCTTC. It codes for CASSLPGQGGGGYTF.

This chain uses TRBV19 with TRBJ2-4; D assignment may be TRBD1 or TRBD2 (5 bases each). The V gene lost 3 bases and the J gene lost 5 bases, with 23 bases spanning the gap. Germline V gene sequence: CDR1 LNHDA, CDR2 SQIVND (reference sequence). The length of the CDR3 is 18 residues. The CDR3 DNA reads as TGTGCCAGTAGTATTGAGAGGTCGGGGCCATCTTCGCAAAACATTCAGTACTTC. Its translation is CASSIERSGPSSQNIQYF.

The chain uses TRBV7-2 and TRBJ1-6; a weak D match, TRBD1 (5 bases). CDR1 and CDR2 (germline): SGHTA, FQGNSA. V lost 1 base and J 5 bases, leaving 9 bases between the germline ends. The CDR3 runs to 15 residues. The CDR3, as DNA: TGTGCCAGCAGCTTAGGGGGGAGTGATAATTCACCCCTCCACTTT. Encoded protein: CASSLGGSDNSPLHF. Looking up the rest from reference TRBV7-2 and TRBJ1-6 gives the full variable domain: GAGVSQSPSNKVTEKGKDVELRCDPISGHTALYWYRQSLGQGLEFLIYFQGNSAPDKSGLPSDRFSAERTGGSVSTLTIQRTQQEDSAVYLCASSLGGSDNSPLHFGNGTRLTVT.

For this clone: Other nucleotide sequences from this sample produce the same CDR3. The J gene is TRBJ1-5, the V gene TRBV18, with 7 bases identical to TRBD1. The CDR3 loop spans 14 amino acids. Germline CDR1 reads KGHSH; CDR2 reads LQKENI. V was clipped by 3 bases and J by 2 bases; unmatched bases: 1. The CDR3 DNA is TGTGCCAGCTCACCTACAGGGGGCAATCAGCCCCAGCATTTT. Encoded protein: CASSPTGGNQPQHF. Drawing the rest from reference TRBV18 and TRBJ1-5, the complete variable domain is NAGVMQNPRHLVRRRGQEARLRCSPMKGHSHVYWYRQLPEEGLKFMVYLQKENIIDESGMPKERFSAEFPKEGPSILRIQQVVRGDSAAYFCASSPTGGNQPQHFGDGTRLSIL.

The chain is built from TRBV11-2 and TRBJ1-1, with D unresolved. The CDR3 length is 15 residues. Germline CDR1 is SGHAT and CDR2 is FQNNGV. V lost 4 bases, J lost 5 bases, and 17 bases lay in between. The CDR3 coding sequence is TGTGCCAGCAGCTCGCTGCGGGGTTCCTTAACTGAAGCTTTCTTT. Protein sequence: CASSSLRGSLTEAFF.

The chain recombines TRBV7-2 with TRBJ2-7; no firm D call. The germline V gene has CDR1 SGHTA and CDR2 FQGNSA. This CDR3 has 12 residues. Trimming pared 5 bases from V and 1 base from J, leaving 6 bases between. Here the CDR3 DNA reads TGTGCCAGCAGCCGAAGATCCTACGAGCAGTACTTC. Its translation is CASSRRSYEQYF.

The V and J genes are TRBV11-3 and TRBJ1-1; D is unresolved. CDR1 and CDR2 from the germline V gene are SGHNT and YENEEA. The CDR3 totals 13 residues. V lost 3 bases, J lost 2 bases, and 7 bases lay in between. CDR3 loop: CASSFQENTEAFF. The CDR3 coding sequence is TGTGCCAGCAGCTTTCAGGAAAACACTGAAGCTTTCTTT. Filled out from reference TRBV11-3 and TRBJ1-1, the complete variable domain reads EAGVVQSPRYKIIEKKQPVAFWCNPISGHNTLYWYLQNLGQGPELLIRYENEEAVDDSQLPKDRFSAERLKGVDSTLKIQPAELGDSAVYLCASSFQENTEAFFGQGTRLTVV.

The rearrangement links TRBV11-3 to TRBJ2-5; tentatively, D is TRBD2 (5 bases). The CDR3 is 15 residues long. V shed 5 bases and J shed 3 bases, with 16 bases lying between them. Per the germline V gene, CDR1 is SGHNT and CDR2 is YENEEA. The CDR3, as DNA: TGTGCCAGCAGCCCCCGCAGCGGAACGAAAGAGACCCAGTACTTC. It codes for CASSPRSGTKETQYF. The variable domain in full, with the rest retrieved from reference TRBV11-3 and TRBJ2-5, is EAGVVQSPRYKIIEKKQPVAFWCNPISGHNTLYWYLQNLGQGPELLIRYENEEAVDDSQLPKDRFSAERLKGVDSTLKIQPAELGDSAVYLCASSPRSGTKETQYFGPGTRLLVL.

The chain employs TRBV19 and TRBJ1-2, with 9 bases aligning to TRBD1. Germline V CDR1 and CDR2: LNHDA, SQIVND (reference sequence). Trimming at V came to 6 bases and at J to 4 bases, leaving 6 bases not matched to a gene. This CDR3 spans 14 amino acids. The CDR3 coding sequence is TGTGCCAGTAGGGACAGGGGAAGGAGCTATGGCTACACCTTC. Translation: CASRDRGRSYGYTF.

This clone showed up just once. This rearrangement joins TRBV3-1 (or the pseudogene TRBV3-2) to TRBJ1-5; D may be TRBD1 (6 bases). The CDR3 loop spans 15 amino acids. Germline values: CDR1 LGHDT, CDR2 YNNKEL (reference sequence). The V gene lost 4 bases and the J gene lost 1 base, with 11 bases spanning the gap. The CDR3 region has the DNA TGTGCCAGCAGCCTCGGGACACAAAGCAATCAGCCCCAGCATTTT. This codes for CASSLGTQSNQPQHF.

The chain recombines TRBV19 with TRBJ1-1; weak D call: TRBD1 (6 bases). Trimming took off 3 bases at V and 6 bases at J, with 20 bases between the two ends. Germline lookup yields CDR1 LNHDA and CDR2 SQIVND (reference sequence). The CDR3 spans 16 residues. The CDR3 loop is CASSIGEWGAGAEAFF. The DNA for the CDR3 is TGTGCCAGTAGTATCGGAGAATGGGGGGCTGGGGCTGAAGCTTTCTTT. The variable domain in full, completed from reference TRBV19 and TRBJ1-1, reads DGGITQSPKYLFRKEGQNVTLSCEQNLNHDAMYWYRQDPGQGLRLIYYSQIVNDFQKGDIAEGYSVSREKKESFPLTVTSAQKNPTAFYLCASSIGEWGAGAEAFFGQGTRLTVV.

V and J are TRBV27 and TRBJ1-1, with 10 bases fitting TRBD1. Germline V gives CDR1 MNHEY, CDR2 SMNVEV (reference sequence). Losses at the gene ends were 5 bases for V and 10 bases for J; bases not matched to a gene: 13. This CDR3 has 15 residues. The CDR3 DNA reads TGTGCCAGCAGTCTGTCATGGACAGGGGGTGTCGGAGCTTTCTTT. As protein: CASSLSWTGGVGAFF.

This chain joins TRBV27 and TRBJ1-4, with D unclear. CDR1 MNHEY and CDR2 SMNVEV come from the germline V gene (reference sequence). The V end lost 5 bases, the J end lost 7 bases, and 11 bases lay between the germline ends. There are 13 residues in the CDR3. In DNA form, the CDR3 reads TGTGCCAGCAGTCGCAGTTTGGGTGAAAAACTGTTTTTT. Protein sequence: CASSRSLGEKLFF.

The chain has TRBV4-1 and TRBJ1-6; TRBD1 agrees at 8 bases. CDR1 MGHRA and CDR2 YSYEKL come from the germline V gene. The CDR3 contains 16 residues. V lost 1 base, J lost 8 bases, and 7 bases stayed unmatched. The CDR3 DNA is TGCGCCAGCAGCCAAGGGAGGGGACAGGCTTATTCACCCCTCCACTTT. This sequence encodes CASSQGRGQAYSPLHF.

The rearrangement joins TRBV11-3 to TRBJ2-7; D is ambiguous. Between the trimmed V and J ends, which lost 8 bases and 5 bases, there was a span of 13 bases. CDR3 length: 12 residues. The germline gives CDR1 SGHNT, CDR2 YENEEA. The CDR3 bases are TGTGCCAGCTCCCGGACGGATCACGAGCAGTACTTC. It translates to CASSRTDHEQYF.

This sequence joins TRBV18 and TRBJ2-3; D is perhaps TRBD1 (5 bases). The germline V and J ends were trimmed by 5 bases and 0 bases, with 12 bases remaining between them. Germline V gene lookup returns CDR1 KGHSH and CDR2 LQKENI. The CDR3 is made up of 15 amino acids. CDR3 in DNA: TGTGCCAGCTCAGATCGGACACGGAGCACAGATACGCAGTATTTT. Translation: CASSDRTRSTDTQYF.

The chain employs TRBV3-1 (or the pseudogene TRBV3-2) and TRBJ2-7; D may be TRBD2 (5 bases). Per germline, CDR1 LGHDT and CDR2 YNNKEL (reference sequence). The CDR3 has 14 residues. V lost 4 bases and J 5 bases, leaving 15 bases between the germline ends. The CDR3 is CASSLTGWGDEQYF. CDR3 sequence (DNA): TGTGCCAGCAGCCTGACCGGGTGGGGAGACGAGCAGTACTTC.

The chain combines TRBV29-1 with TRBJ2-6; D uncertain. The CDR3 length is 15 residues. Germline loops: CDR1 SQVTM, CDR2 ANQGSEA. V dropped 0 bases and J dropped 6 bases, with 12 bases sitting between them. CDR3 loop: CSVEERLPEANVLTF. CDR3 sequence (DNA): TGCAGCGTTGAAGAACGGCTACCAGAGGCCAACGTCCTGACTTTC.

This chain joins TRBV6-4 and TRBJ2-2; 9 bases are shared with TRBD2. The CDR3 consists of 17 residues. J lost 5 bases, V lost 0 bases, and 7 bases had no gene match. Germline V CDR1 and CDR2: MRHNA, SNTAGT. CDR3 sequence: CASSDSGREGITGELFF. CDR3 coding DNA: TGTGCCAGCAGTGACTCAGGGCGGGAGGGTATTACCGGGGAGCTGTTTTTT.

This clone was recorded only once. The chain couples TRBV12-3 or TRBV12-4 to TRBJ1-4; 7 nucleotides align to TRBD1. The CDR3 extends over 12 amino acids. V lost 7 bases, J lost 6 bases, and 2 bases stayed unmatched. CDR3 sequence: CASTDRDEKLFF. In nucleotides, the CDR3 is TGTGCCAGCACCGACAGGGATGAAAAACTGTTTTTT.

The chain employs TRBV9 and TRBJ2-7; TRBD2 agrees at 15 bases. The CDR3 is 18 amino acids. Germline lookup yields CDR1 SGDLS and CDR2 YYNGEE. Unmatched junction bases numbered 7, after V lost 3 bases and J lost 0 bases. The chain's CDR3 is CASSDGLAGGESSYEQYF. CDR3 in DNA: TGTGCCAGCAGCGACGGACTAGCGGGAGGGGAAAGCTCCTACGAGCAGTACTTC.

This rearrangement joins TRBV7-8 to TRBJ1-1; D gene unclear. Trimming pared 1 base from V and 1 base from J, leaving 7 bases between. This CDR3 is built from 14 residues. In germline, CDR1 is SGHVS, CDR2 FQNEAQ. In nucleotides, the CDR3 is TGTGCCAGCAGCTTAGGATGGGGGAACACTGAAGCTTTCTTT. It yields the protein CASSLGWGNTEAFF.

The chain has TRBV18 and TRBJ1-3; no clear D. Between the trimmed V and J ends, which lost 3 bases and 0 bases, there was a span of 15 bases. This CDR3 has 17 amino acids. The germline V gene encodes CDR1 KGHSH and CDR2 LQKENI. The CDR3 sequence is CASSPRESLSSGNTIYF. Here the CDR3 DNA reads TGTGCCAGCTCACCCCGGGAATCCCTGAGCTCTGGAAACACCATATATTTT.

The chain is built from TRBV2 and TRBJ2-4, with no clear D. Germline-derived CDR1 and CDR2 are SNHLY and FYNNEI. The V gene lost 6 bases and the J gene lost 1 base, with 7 bases spanning the gap. This CDR3 has 13 residues. The CDR3 spells CASRGWAKNIQYF. Written as DNA, the CDR3 is TGTGCCAGCAGGGGTTGGGCCAAAAACATTCAGTACTTC.